These T cell receptor beta chains were read from a single sample in a study of beta chain features in type 1 diabetes. Produced via immunoSEQ multiplex PCR; TCRdb's table is partial and in-frame only. The sample shows a few hundred thousand clones, around 9.6% of them seen only once. Sequencing input: central memory CD4+ T cells from blood. Receptor source: a man in his thirties or forties with type 1 diabetes. Both conserved end residues are part of each CDR3. D genes are given only for firm matches. A row's size may be missing; if present it is once, few, many or a size class.

cdr3_aa	cdr3_nt	d_call	j_call	clone_size	v_call
CSVRGLAGEGDTQYF	TGCAGCGTCCGAGGACTAGCGGGAGAAGGAGATACGCAGTATTTT	TRBD2	TRBJ2-3	many	TRBV29-1
CASSYSGQDLNTEAFF	TGTGCCAGCAGTTACTCGGGACAGGACTTGAACACTGAAGCTTTCTTT	TRBD1	TRBJ1-1	few	TRBV6-5
CASSTPRSGMGNIQYF	TGTGCCAGCAGCACACCACGCAGCGGGATGGGAAACATTCAGTACTTC	TRBD2	TRBJ2-4	few	TRBV7-9
CASSLGPAGGSGANVLTF	TGCGCCAGCAGCTTGGGTCCAGCGGGAGGGTCTGGGGCCAACGTCCTGACTTTC	TRBD2	TRBJ2-6	few	TRBV5-1
CASSWKTRGAGGYTF	TGCGCCAGCAGCTGGAAGACACGAGGGGCGGGTGGCTACACCTTC	NA	TRBJ1-2	NA	TRBV5-1
CASSLGYGNTIYF	TGTGCCAGCAGCTTGGGGTATGGAAACACCATATATTTT	NA	TRBJ1-3	NA	TRBV5-6
CATSARDQWNGYTF	TGTGCCACCTCAGCAAGGGATCAATGGAATGGCTACACCTTC	NA	TRBJ1-2	few	TRBV15
CSARRGQQYF	TGCAGTGCTAGACGGGGTCAGCAGTACTTC	NA	TRBJ2-7	few	TRBV20-1
CASRGLGTSYTDTQYF	TGTGCCAGCAGGGGGCTTGGGACTTCCTACACAGATACGCAGTATTTT	NA	TRBJ2-3	NA	TRBV28
CASSRVGEPTYNEQFF	TGTGCCAGCAGCCGAGTGGGGGAGCCAACCTACAATGAGCAGTTCTTC	NA	TRBJ2-1	few	TRBV5-6
CASGGAPTEAFF	TGTGCCTCGGGTGGGGCACCCACTGAAGCTTTCTTT	NA	TRBJ1-1	few	TRBV28
CASSLVDAGNQPQHF	TGTGCCAGCAGCTTAGTCGACGCGGGCAATCAGCCCCAGCATTTT	NA	TRBJ1-5	NA	TRBV7-2
CASTPRGGGHSGANVLTF	TGTGCCAGCACCCCCCGAGGAGGGGGCCACTCTGGGGCCAACGTCCTGACTTTC	NA	TRBJ2-6	few	TRBV27
CASSLRAGMNTEAFF	TGTGCCAGCAGCCTAAGGGCGGGGATGAACACTGAAGCTTTCTTT	NA	TRBJ1-1	NA	TRBV7-2
CASTVSGGRPDTQYF	TGCGCCAGCACCGTTTCGGGAGGGCGGCCAGATACGCAGTATTTT	TRBD2	TRBJ2-3	few	TRBV5-1
CASSFLLAGLVGGQFF	TGTGCCAGCAGCTTCTTGCTAGCCGGCCTCGTCGGGGGTCAGTTCTTC	NA	TRBJ2-1	NA	TRBV11-2
CASSSRGLGTQYF	TGTGCCAGCAGCTCCCGCGGTCTCGGGACCCAGTACTTC	NA	TRBJ2-5	few	TRBV11-3
CASSKSDTGELFF	TGTGCCAGCAGCAAAAGCGACACCGGGGAGCTGTTTTTT	NA	TRBJ2-2	few	TRBV28
CASSLRAGGLETQYF	TGTGCCAGCAGTTTAAGGGCCGGCGGGTTAGAGACCCAGTACTTC	NA	TRBJ2-5	few	TRBV28
CASSRFTGGDQPQHF	TGTGCCAGCAGCCGGTTTACAGGAGGTGATCAGCCCCAGCATTTT	NA	TRBJ1-5	few	TRBV4-2
CASSVDRVSTEAFF	TGTGCCAGCAGTGTTGACAGGGTTTCCACTGAAGCTTTCTTT	TRBD1	TRBJ1-1	NA	TRBV6-1
CASIRDRGQETQYF	TGTGCCAGCATTCGTGACAGGGGCCAAGAGACCCAGTACTTC	TRBD1	TRBJ2-5	many	TRBV2
CASSSPGQASTDTQYF	TGTGCCAGCAGTTCCCCCGGACAGGCCAGCACAGATACGCAGTATTTT	TRBD1	TRBJ2-3	NA	TRBV6-6
CASSLGTNTGELFF	TGTGCCAGCAGCTTAGGGACTAACACCGGGGAGCTGTTTTTT	NA	TRBJ2-2	NA	TRBV7-9
CASSPTVPGHLYF	TGCGCCAGCAGCCCGACGGTCCCGGGACACCTTTACTTC	NA	TRBJ2-7	NA	TRBV5-1
CASSQDEINEQYF	TGTGCCAGCAGCCAAGACGAAATCAACGAGCAGTACTTC	NA	TRBJ2-7	NA	TRBV14
CASSLVQGPNGYTF	TGTGCCAGCAGCTTGGTTCAGGGTCCTAATGGCTACACCTTC	NA	TRBJ1-2	few	TRBV5-4
CASSVEVYQETQYF	TGTGCCAGCAGCGTAGAGGTATACCAAGAGACCCAGTACTTC	NA	TRBJ2-5	NA	TRBV9
CASSRQGSLPQHF	TGTGCCAGTAGTAGGCAGGGTTCGTTGCCCCAGCATTTT	NA	TRBJ1-5	NA	TRBV19
CASSYTLDTQYF	TGTGCCAGCAGCTACACGTTAGATACGCAGTATTTT	NA	TRBJ2-3	many	TRBV2
CASSLVGQGAWYEKLFF	TGTGCCAGCAGCTTAGTGGGACAGGGGGCTTGGTATGAAAAACTGTTTTTT	TRBD1	TRBJ1-4	few	TRBV7-8
CASSITIAGKGGEQFF	TGTGCCAGTTCCATCACAATAGCGGGAAAGGGGGGTGAGCAGTTCTTC	TRBD2	TRBJ2-1	few	TRBV28
CASSFDPLGYEQYF	TGCGCCAGCAGTTTCGACCCTTTAGGCTACGAGCAGTACTTC	NA	TRBJ2-7	NA	TRBV23-1
CASSQEIGIGAGWKQFF	TGTGCCAGCAGCCAAGAGATTGGGATAGGTGCGGGATGGAAGCAGTTCTTC	NA	TRBJ2-1	NA	TRBV5-4
CASTIAGTAGELFF	TGTGCCAGCACCATAGCGGGGACGGCCGGGGAGCTGTTTTTT	TRBD2	TRBJ2-2	NA	TRBV6-5
CASSPTTGGQARETQYF	TGTGCCAGCAGTCCAACGACAGGGGGCCAGGCGAGGGAGACCCAGTACTTC	TRBD1	TRBJ2-5	few	TRBV28
CASRLGLWNTGELFF	TGTGCCAGCAGATTGGGGCTTTGGAACACCGGGGAGCTGTTTTTT	NA	TRBJ2-2	few	TRBV6-5
CSVMTSGSTDAQYF	TGCAGCGTCATGACTAGCGGGAGCACAGATGCGCAGTATTTT	TRBD2	TRBJ2-3	NA	TRBV29-1
CASSSGQGGWPYEQYF	TGTGCCAGCAGCTCCGGCCAAGGGGGCTGGCCCTACGAGCAGTACTTC	TRBD1	TRBJ2-7	NA	TRBV9
CASVHGISGANVLTF	TGCGCCAGCGTACACGGGATCTCTGGGGCCAACGTCCTGACTTTC	NA	TRBJ2-6	NA	TRBV5-1
CASRATANYGYTF	TGTGCCAGCAGAGCCACAGCTAACTATGGCTACACCTTC	NA	TRBJ1-2	few	TRBV28
CASGYTTGTDNTGELFF	TGTGCCAGCGGCTATACTACCGGGACAGATAACACCGGGGAGCTGTTTTTT	TRBD1	TRBJ2-2	many	TRBV4-2
CASSTTFQGRQHF	TGTGCCAGCAGTACGACCTTCCAGGGGCGCCAGCATTTT	NA	TRBJ1-5	NA	TRBV6-5
CSTYQKGTEAFF	TGCAGCACCTACCAAAAGGGAACTGAAGCTTTCTTT	NA	TRBJ1-1	few	TRBV29-1
CASSPSTLRDEKLFF	TGTGCCAGCAGTCCTAGTACCCTGAGGGATGAAAAACTGTTTTTT	NA	TRBJ1-4	many	TRBV28
CASSSRISSGNTIYF	TGTGCCAGCAGCTCGAGGATAAGCTCTGGAAACACCATATATTTT	NA	TRBJ1-3	NA	TRBV28
CASSLVAENNEQFF	TGTGCCAGCAGCTTAGTGGCGGAGAACAATGAGCAGTTCTTC	NA	TRBJ2-1	few	TRBV7-8
CAISDKRGTGELFF	TGTGCCATCAGTGACAAAAGGGGCACCGGGGAGCTGTTTTTT	NA	TRBJ2-2	many	TRBV10-3
CASSLDRQGEAFF	TGTGCCAGCAGCTTAGACCGGCAGGGTGAAGCTTTCTTT	NA	TRBJ1-1	NA	TRBV7-2
CAWSATRGPNYGYTF	TGTGCCTGGAGTGCGACCCGGGGCCCTAACTATGGCTACACCTTC	NA	TRBJ1-2	NA	TRBV30
CASSQVQNSFYEQYF	TGTGCCAGCAGCCAAGTCCAGAATTCCTTCTACGAGCAGTACTTC	NA	TRBJ2-7	NA	TRBV14
CASSFSREETQYF	TGCGCCAGCAGCTTTAGCAGGGAAGAGACCCAGTACTTC	NA	TRBJ2-5	many	TRBV4-3
CATAPGDGRGSLDYGYTF	TGTGCCACAGCACCAGGGGATGGCAGGGGGAGCCTCGACTATGGCTACACCTTC	TRBD1	TRBJ1-2	few	TRBV2
CASSYLSSGRGELFF	TGTGCCAGCAGTTACCTCTCTAGCGGGAGAGGGGAGCTGTTTTTT	TRBD2	TRBJ2-2	few	TRBV6-6
CASSLITGELFF	TGCGCCAGCAGCTTGATCACCGGGGAGCTGTTTTTT	NA	TRBJ2-2	NA	TRBV5-1